The T cell receptor beta chain described here comes from a study of blood T cell repertoires in COVID-19. Study-wide context: Samples came from the United States, Italy and Spain, spanning acute and convalescent COVID-19. T cells, B-cell-depleted T cells, or PBMCs supplied cDNA or gDNA.

Cohort 3 recovery required two negative PCRs, clearance, or symptom resolution. CDR1 and CDR2 (germline): SEHNR, FQNEAQ (reference sequence). The CDR3 length is 17 residues. The ends were cut back, 5 bases at V and 2 bases at J, with 20 bases in the middle. Only in-frame clones appear in the TCRdb table, and some are missing; sequencing was by immunoSEQ multiplex PCR. The sample includes some 200,000 clones, 75% to 85% of them seen just once. The chain recombines TRBV7-9 with TRBJ2-3, with D unresolved. The sample consisted of PBMCs or T cells enriched from blood (not recorded which). This receptor was obtained from a man between 40 and 49 years old who had recovered from COVID-19. In DNA, the CDR3 is TGTGCCAGCAGCCATCAGAAAGAGGTTATCTACACAGATACGCAGTATTTT. Amino acids: CASSHQKEVIYTDTQYF.